These 16 T cell receptor beta chains came from one sample sequenced in a study of cytomegalovirus exposure and HLA in healthy donors. This PCR relied on a set of 60 Vbeta primers and 13 Jbeta primers. Some clones are missing from TCRdb's copy, which holds only in-frame ones; the method was immunoSEQ multiplex PCR. The sample yields some 160,000 clones, over 75% seen once. Specimen: PBMCs. Receptors originate from a male donor in good health and CMV-seronegative.

This clone was detected only a few times. V gene TRBV7-6 combines with J gene TRBJ2-7; no clear D. With 3 bases removed from V and 2 bases from J, the gap between germline ends came to 17 bases. The CDR3 consists of 16 residues. Germline V CDR1 and CDR2: SGHVS, FNYEAQ. The CDR3 loop is CASSFSKKRSPYEQYF. CDR3 nucleotide sequence: TGTGCCAGCAGCTTCTCAAAGAAGAGATCGCCCTACGAGCAGTACTTC.

This clone was observed a single time. The chain carries TRBV4-1 and TRBJ1-1; tentatively, D is TRBD1 (5 bases). The CDR3 contains 20 residues. Per the germline V gene, CDR1 is MGHRA and CDR2 is YSYEKL. With 0 bases removed from V and 0 bases from J, the gap between germline ends came to 23 bases. DNA for the CDR3: TGCGCCAGCAGCCAAGATCTTGGGGTAAGGGGAAGGGCGATGAACACTGAAGCTTTCTTT. It specifies CASSQDLGVRGRAMNTEAFF.

The chain's CDR3 is CASSTGTGWSPLHF. The CDR3 nucleotides read TGCGCCAGCAGCACCGGGACAGGGTGGTCACCCCTCCACTTT. The V and J genes are TRBV5-1 and TRBJ1-6; 9 nucleotides agree with TRBD1. CDR3 length equals 14 residues. CDR1 and CDR2 (germline): SGHRS, YFSETQ. V gave up 4 bases and J gave up 10 bases; unmatched junction bases: 6.

The chain links TRBV4-3 to TRBJ1-4; the match to TRBD1 covers 7 bases. Germline CDR1 LGHNA, CDR2 YSLEER. This CDR3 contains 15 residues. The trim removed 4 bases at V and 4 bases at J, leaving 6 bases unmatched. Here the CDR3 reads CASSRSGQLNEKLFF. In nucleotides, the CDR3 is TGCGCCAGCAGCCGATCGGGACAGCTTAATGAAAAACTGTTTTTT.

Regarding this clone: Other nucleotide sequences in the sample specify the same CDR3. This rearrangement joins TRBV18 to TRBJ2-3; a weak D match, TRBD2 (5 bases). The CDR3 is 13 amino acids. Germline V gene sequence: CDR1 KGHSH, CDR2 LQKENI. V lost 6 bases, J lost 3 bases, and 10 bases lay in between. The CDR3 sequence is CASSPPGTDTQYF. The CDR3 bases are TGTGCCAGCTCCCCCCCGGGGACAGATACGCAGTATTTT.

The rearrangement uses TRBV27 and TRBJ2-7; TRBD1 matches 7 bases. The J segment lost 5 bases and the V segment lost 3 bases, leaving 7 bases of the junction unmatched. Germline CDR1 reads MNHEY; CDR2 reads SMNVEV (reference sequence). There are 14 residues in the CDR3. The CDR3 coding sequence is TGTGCCAGCAGTTTCACCTACAGGGGCAACGAGCAGTACTTC. Its protein is CASSFTYRGNEQYF.

The chain carries TRBV6-5 and TRBJ2-2, with a tentative D call TRBD2 (6 bases). Germline CDR1 is MNHEY and CDR2 is SVGAGI. The length of the CDR3 is 14 residues. V was trimmed by 1 base and J by 7 bases, leaving 10 bases between them. The CDR3 region is CASSYYSRDGELFF. CDR3 coding DNA: TGTGCCAGCAGTTACTATTCGCGGGACGGGGAGCTGTTTTTT.

The rearrangement links TRBV5-6 to TRBJ1-1; TRBD1 aligns across 9 bases. The germline CDR1 and CDR2 sequences are SGHDT and YYEEEE. The length of the CDR3 is 16 residues. V lost 4 bases and J lost 3; bases outside the gene matches: 10. CDR3 amino acids: CASSPRTGAVYTEAFF. CDR3 DNA: TGTGCCAGCAGCCCCCGGACAGGGGCGGTTTACACTGAAGCTTTCTTT.

The chain links TRBV30 to TRBJ2-7; 11 nucleotides line up with TRBD1. Germline V gene sequence: CDR1 GTSNPN, CDR2 SVGIG (reference sequence). With V trimmed by 5 bases and J by 6 bases, 9 bases remained unmatched. The CDR3 extends over 14 amino acids. CDR3 residues: CAWGHGDRGFEQYF. The CDR3 bases are TGTGCCTGGGGTCACGGGGACAGGGGGTTCGAGCAGTACTTC.

The chain combines TRBV5-1 with TRBJ2-5; TRBD2 matches 8 bases. This CDR3 is 17 amino acids long. Germline assignment: CDR1 SGHRS and CDR2 YFSETQ. V lost 0 bases, J lost 2 bases, and 9 bases stayed unmatched. The CDR3 region has the DNA TGCGCCAGCAGCTTGGCCGGGGGGGGAACAAGTCAAGAGACCCAGTACTTC. It yields the protein CASSLAGGGTSQETQYF.

This chain uses TRBV5-6 with TRBJ1-2, with 10 bases identical to TRBD1. Germline V gene data show CDR1 as SGHDT and CDR2 as YYEEEE. J was trimmed by 7 bases and V by 2 bases; bases with no gene match: 2. CDR3 length: 13 amino acids. The DNA for the CDR3 is TGTGCCAGCAGCTTCGACAGGGGGCCTGGCTACACCTTC. It is translated as CASSFDRGPGYTF.

The V gene is TRBV5-4, the J gene TRBJ1-2; D not certain. Germline assignment: CDR1 SGHNT and CDR2 YYREEE (reference sequence). The CDR3 has 14 residues. V gave up 2 bases and J gave up 6 bases, with 14 bases separating them. CDR3 nucleotides: TGTGCCAGCAGCTTAATTGAAGGGAGGGATGGCTACACCTTC. Protein product: CASSLIEGRDGYTF.

The CDR3 is CASSPGQGQETQYF. In nucleotides, the CDR3 is TGCGCCAGCAGCCCGGGACAGGGGCAAGAGACCCAGTACTTC. The V and J genes are TRBV4-3 and TRBJ2-5; TRBD1 aligns across 10 bases. The CDR3 has 14 residues. Germline CDR1 and CDR2: LGHNA and YSLEER. V trimming: 4 bases; J trimming: 2 bases; junction bases outside the gene matches: 1.

The chain uses TRBV7-9 and TRBJ2-1, with TRBD1 identical over 7 bases. From germline, CDR1 is SEHNR and CDR2 FQNEAQ (reference sequence). The CDR3 consists of 17 residues. With V trimmed by 5 bases and J by 7 bases, 17 bases remained unmatched. This chain's CDR3 is CASSPGPQGLGGNEQFF. CDR3 nucleotide sequence: TGTGCCAGCAGCCCAGGTCCACAGGGGTTGGGTGGTAATGAGCAGTTCTTC.

The V gene is TRBV4-3, the J gene TRBJ2-2; TRBD1 is a possible D gene (6 bases). The length of the CDR3 is 13 residues. The V gene lost 5 bases and the J gene lost 4 bases, with 8 bases spanning the gap. The germline V gene encodes CDR1 LGHNA and CDR2 YSLEER. CDR3 amino acids: CASSTGTTGELFF. In DNA form, the CDR3 reads TGCGCCAGCAGCACAGGGACCACCGGGGAGCTGTTTTTT.

This clone occurred a few times. This chain joins TRBV10-3 and TRBJ2-2; D possibly corresponds to TRBD1 (5 bases). Germline CDR1 is ENHRY and CDR2 is SYGVKD. Trimming left V 0 bases short and J 1 base short, with 12 bases between. The CDR3 has 17 amino acids. CDR3 nucleotide sequence: TGTGCCATCAGTGAGTCGGTCCTCAGGGTGAACACCGGGGAGCTGTTTTTT. Translation: CAISESVLRVNTGELFF.